The source of this T cell receptor (beta chain) is a study of cytomegalovirus exposure and HLA in healthy donors. The PCR was carried out with 60 Vbeta primers and 13 Jbeta primers. Method: immunoSEQ multiplex PCR; TCRdb's copy keeps in-frame clones and lacks some. This sample yields 150,000 to 200,000 clones, of which about 76% are seen a single time; 1.5% to 2% belongs to the top ten. The germline CDR1 and CDR2 sequences are MNHNS and SASEGT. This CDR3 comprises 15 residues. Trimming shortened V by 6 bases and J by 4 bases, and 15 bases separated the two germline ends. Worth noting for this clone: What it binds is not known.

Study-wide results and caveats: Trimming of TCR beta V- and J-genes showed a link, identified in a later analysis, to a missense DCLRE1C variant. Presence/absence analyses took donor sequencing depth as roughly uniform.

V and J are TRBV6-1 and TRBJ2-2, with D possibly TRBD1 on 6 matching bases. Sequencing used PBMCs. The clonotype originates from a woman aged 45-65 years in good health and CMV-seronegative. The CDR3 nucleotides are TGTGCCAGCAGACTGGGACATCCGACCACCGGGGAGCTGTTTTTT. It is translated as CASRLGHPTTGELFF.